The table lists the clone carrying this TCR beta chain with many counts. One end of the junction does not line up with germline, which may come from a read error. Germline CDR1 and CDR2: SEHNR and FQNEAQ (reference sequence). The CDR3 loop spans 15 amino acids. Using a J-beta primer mix together with a sample-barcoded 5' primer, a second PCR was run for roughly 6 to 11 cycles. TCRdb itself ran the 5' RACE reads through MiXCR, one entry per CDR3 protein. The sample lists roughly 1.6 million distinct CDR3 sequences, 30% to 40% occurring once. This sample is part of a study of blood T cells in healthy people across ages.

This clonotype was sampled from a woman younger than 45 in good health. J is TRBJ2-1 and V is TRBV7-9, with TRBD2 identical over 7 bases. The material sequenced was blood. The DNA of the CDR3 is TGCGCCAGCAGCTTGGCCTCTAGCGGCTACAATGAGCAGTTCTTC. It yields the protein CASSLASSGYNEQFF.